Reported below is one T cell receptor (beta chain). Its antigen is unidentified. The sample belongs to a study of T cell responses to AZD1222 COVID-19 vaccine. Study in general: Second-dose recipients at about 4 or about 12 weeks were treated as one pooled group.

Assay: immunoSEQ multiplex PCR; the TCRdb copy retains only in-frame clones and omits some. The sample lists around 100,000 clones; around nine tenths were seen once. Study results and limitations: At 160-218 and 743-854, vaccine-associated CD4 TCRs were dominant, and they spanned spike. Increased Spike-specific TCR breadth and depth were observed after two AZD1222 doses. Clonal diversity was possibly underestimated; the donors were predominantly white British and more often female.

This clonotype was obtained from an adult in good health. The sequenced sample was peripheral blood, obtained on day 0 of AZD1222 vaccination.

The CDR3 bases are TGTGCCAGCAGCCAAGTATCGCACCGGGTGGAACCGAACACTGAAGCTTTCTTT. Translated, it gives CASSQVSHRVEPNTEAFF. The chain employs TRBV3-1 (or the pseudogene TRBV3-2) and TRBJ1-1; D not certain. The CDR3 is 18 residues long. Germline V gene sequence: CDR1 LGHDT, CDR2 YNNKEL (reference sequence). The germline V and J ends were trimmed by 1 base and 1 base, with 19 bases remaining between them.